This T cell receptor beta chain was captured in a study of blood T cell repertoires in COVID-19. Study-wide context: Acute and convalescent COVID-19 samples came from the United States, Italy and Spain. The cDNA or gDNA used as material had been derived from T cells, B-cell-depleted T cells, or PBMCs.

Methods used by the authors: From reference gene primer amplification, estimates of nucleated cell counts were derived. Profiled with immunoSEQ multiplex PCR; TCRdb holds only in-frame clones, not every one. D and trimming were read from the DNA, whereas the V and J calls and clone size are those reported in that table. The table shows approximately 45,000 clones, with 80% to 90% occurring only once. The CDR3 sequence is 13 residues long. Germline V gives CDR1 LNHDA, CDR2 SQIVND (reference sequence). V was pared by 5 bases and J by 9 bases, with 11 bases between. The chain links TRBV19 to TRBJ1-6; no clear D. The sequence came from a woman aged 80 or over with acute or convalescent COVID-19. What was sequenced was peripheral blood. Here the CDR3 DNA reads TGTGCCAGTAGTCTTAACCGGGGTTCACCCCTCCACTTT. This codes for CASSLNRGSPLHF.